These 9 T cell receptor beta chains were sequenced from one sample in a study of OX40 agonist ivuxolimab in advanced cancers. The table came from immunoSEQ multiplex PCR; TCRdb's copy has only in-frame clones and leaves some out. In the table there are 82,000 or so clones, about nine tenths of which are singletons. The sequences come from CD4+ or CD8+ T cells sorted from blood, collected in a trial of the OX40 agonist ivuxolimab. The receptors here all came from an adult with an advanced solid tumor such as melanoma, head and neck, liver or kidney cancer.

V usage is TRBV10-1 and J usage is TRBJ2-2; no reliable D call. The CDR3 covers 12 residues. Trimming shortened V by 6 bases and J by 1 base, and 3 bases separated the two germline ends. Germline lookup yields CDR1 WNHNN and CDR2 SYGVQD (reference sequence). CDR3 sequence: CASRKNTGELFF. In nucleotides, the CDR3 is TGCGCCAGCAGAAAGAACACCGGGGAGCTGTTTTTT.

The chain links TRBV6-1 to TRBJ1-5; D gene ambiguous. The length of the CDR3 is 13 residues. Trimming cost V 9 bases and J 4 bases, with 13 bases left between them. CDR1 MNHNS and CDR2 SASEGT come from the germline V gene. DNA for the CDR3: TGTGCCAGTCAACACGGACTTAATCAGCCCCAGCATTTT. As protein: CASQHGLNQPQHF.

The CDR3 bases are TGTGCCAGCAGTAAGGGGGCAGCTGAAGCTTTCTTT. Protein: CASSKGAAEAFF. The rearrangement uses TRBV6-5 and TRBJ1-1; TRBD1 agrees at 7 bases. From germline, CDR1 is MNHEY and CDR2 SVGAGI. V lost 5 bases and J lost 6; bases outside the gene matches: 3. The CDR3 consists of 12 residues.

The J gene is TRBJ1-1, the V gene TRBV2; possible D gene TRBD1, 6 bases. The V end was cut by 4 bases, the J end by 0 bases, with 9 bases between. The CDR3 totals 14 residues. Germline assignment: CDR1 SNHLY and CDR2 FYNNEI. CDR3 coding DNA: TGTGCCAGCAGTGTCCAGGGGTTGAACACTGAAGCTTTCTTT. Its protein is CASSVQGLNTEAFF.

This clone was counted a single time. The genes are TRBV6-1 and TRBJ2-3, with D maybe TRBD2 (6 bases). This CDR3 has 18 residues. V was shortened by 4 bases and J by 4 bases, with 24 bases between the two germline ends. The germline CDR1 and CDR2 sequences are MNHNS and SASEGT. The CDR3 is CASSAPAAGGPVPDTQYF. For the CDR3, the DNA is TGTGCCAGCAGTGCCCCCGCCGCTGGAGGGCCTGTCCCAGATACGCAGTATTTT.

The J gene is TRBJ1-3, the V gene TRBV15, with a tentative D call TRBD1 (5 bases). V lost 0 bases, J lost 4 bases, and 13 bases lay in between. The germline gives CDR1 LNHNV, CDR2 YYDKDF (reference sequence). The CDR3 covers 16 residues. The CDR3 here is CATSREGHPRGNTIYF. The DNA for the CDR3 is TGTGCCACCAGCAGAGAAGGACACCCGAGGGGAAACACCATATATTTT.

This clone was counted a few times. The chain joins TRBV7-9 to TRBJ2-2; TRBD2 matches 7 bases. Per the germline V gene, CDR1 is SEHNR and CDR2 is FQNEAQ (reference sequence). The CDR3 consists of 12 residues. V lost 0 bases to trimming and J lost 13 bases; unmatched junction nucleotides: 2. The CDR3 DNA reads as TGTGCCAGCAGCTTAGCCCAGCGGGGGCTGTTTTTT. This codes for CASSLAQRGLFF.

The CDR3 DNA follows: TGCGCCAGCAGCTCGGGACAGGGGGCCGAGCAGTACTTC. Its translation: CASSSGQGAEQYF. The chain has TRBV5-1 and TRBJ2-7, with 12 bases identical to TRBD1. With V trimmed by 3 bases and J by 6 bases, 1 base remained unmatched. The CDR3 is 13 amino acids. The germline V gene has CDR1 SGHRS and CDR2 YFSETQ.

The rearrangement uses TRBV2 and TRBJ2-7; 15 bases align to TRBD2. The germline V gene encodes CDR1 SNHLY and CDR2 FYNNEI. The V segment lost 5 bases and the J segment 3 bases; nucleotides outside the gene matches: 11. CDR3 length: 18 amino acids. DNA for the CDR3: TGTGCCAGCAGTTCCGGGACTAGCGGGAGGAATACGGGCTACGAGCAGTACTTC. Its translation is CASSSGTSGRNTGYEQYF. Variable domain in full (rest from reference TRBV2 and TRBJ2-7): EPEVTQTPSHQVTQMGQEVILRCVPISNHLYFYWYRQILGQKVEFLVSFYNNEISEKSEIFDDQFSVERPDGSNFTLKIRSTKLEDSAMYFCASSSGTSGRNTGYEQYFGPGTRLTVT.